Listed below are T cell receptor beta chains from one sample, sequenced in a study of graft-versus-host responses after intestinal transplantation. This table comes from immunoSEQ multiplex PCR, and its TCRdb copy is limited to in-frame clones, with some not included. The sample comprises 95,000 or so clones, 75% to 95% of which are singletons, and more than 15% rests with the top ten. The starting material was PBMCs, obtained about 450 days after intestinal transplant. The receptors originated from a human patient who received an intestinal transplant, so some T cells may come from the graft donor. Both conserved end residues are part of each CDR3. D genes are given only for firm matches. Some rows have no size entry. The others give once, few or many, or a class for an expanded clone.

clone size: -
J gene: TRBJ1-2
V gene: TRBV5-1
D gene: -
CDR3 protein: CASSLALGSPNGYTF
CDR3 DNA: TGCGCCAGCAGCTTGGCCTTAGGGAGTCCCAATGGCTACACCTTC

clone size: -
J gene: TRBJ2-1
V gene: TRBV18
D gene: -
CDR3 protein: CASSPPGTRPFLEQFF
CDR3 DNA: TGTGCCAGCTCACCGCCCGGGACTCGACCTTTTTTGGAGCAGTTCTTC

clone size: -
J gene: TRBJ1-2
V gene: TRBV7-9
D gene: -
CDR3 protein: CASSRIQGNGYTF
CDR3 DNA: TGTGCCAGCAGCCGCATACAGGGTAATGGCTACACCTTC

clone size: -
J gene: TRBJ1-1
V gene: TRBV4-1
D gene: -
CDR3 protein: CASSQSFGPTEKQNTEAFF
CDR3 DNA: TGCGCCAGCAGCCAATCATTCGGGCCCACGGAAAAACAGAACACTGAAGCTTTCTTT

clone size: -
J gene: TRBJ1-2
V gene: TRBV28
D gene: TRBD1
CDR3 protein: CASSLDRVRGYTF
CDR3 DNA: TGTGCCAGCAGTCTGGACAGGGTGCGCGGCTACACCTTC

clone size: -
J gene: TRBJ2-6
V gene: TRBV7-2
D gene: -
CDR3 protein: CASSSPGANVLTF
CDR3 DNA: TGTGCCAGCAGCTCGCCTGGGGCCAACGTCCTGACTTTC

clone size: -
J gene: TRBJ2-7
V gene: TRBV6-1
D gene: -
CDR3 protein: CASAGSSYEQYF
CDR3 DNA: TGTGCCAGCGCGGGCAGCTCCTACGAGCAGTACTTC

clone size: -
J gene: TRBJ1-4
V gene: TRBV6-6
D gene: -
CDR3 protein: CASSGQGGEKLFF
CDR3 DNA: TGTGCCAGCAGTGGTCAGGGTGGTGAAAAACTGTTTTTT

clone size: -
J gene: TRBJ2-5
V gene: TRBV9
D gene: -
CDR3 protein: CASSVGSQKQETQYF
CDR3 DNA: TGTGCCAGCAGCGTAGGGTCCCAGAAGCAAGAGACCCAGTACTTC

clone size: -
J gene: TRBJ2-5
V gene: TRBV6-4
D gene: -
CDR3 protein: CASSLGTQYF
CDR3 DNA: TGTGCCAGCAGTCTTGGGACCCAGTACTTC

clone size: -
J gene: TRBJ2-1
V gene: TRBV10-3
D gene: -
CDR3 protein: CAISDTRSSYNEQFF
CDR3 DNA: TGTGCCATCAGTGACACTAGGAGCTCCTACAATGAGCAGTTCTTC

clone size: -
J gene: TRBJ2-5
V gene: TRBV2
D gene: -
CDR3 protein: CASSETALETQYF
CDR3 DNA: TGTGCCAGCAGTGAAACCGCATTGGAGACCCAGTACTTC

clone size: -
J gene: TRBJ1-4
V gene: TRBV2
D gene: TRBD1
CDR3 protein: CASDNGDRANEKLFF
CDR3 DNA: TGTGCCAGCGACAACGGGGACAGGGCGAATGAAAAACTGTTTTTT

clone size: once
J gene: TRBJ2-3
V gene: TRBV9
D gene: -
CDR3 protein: CASSRGQGGFSTDTQYF
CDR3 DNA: TGTGCCAGCAGCCGGGGGCAGGGGGGGTTTAGCACAGATACGCAGTATTTT

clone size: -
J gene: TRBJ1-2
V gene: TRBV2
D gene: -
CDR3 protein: CASSVYSYTF
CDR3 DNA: TGTGCCAGCAGTGTATACAGCTACACCTTC

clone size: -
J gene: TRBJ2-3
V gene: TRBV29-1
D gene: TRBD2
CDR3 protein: CSVVVLPGGRDTQYF
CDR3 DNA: TGCAGCGTTGTGGTCCTACCGGGGGGGCGAGATACGCAGTATTTT

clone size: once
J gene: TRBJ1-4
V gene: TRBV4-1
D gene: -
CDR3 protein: CASSPFSGATNEKLFF
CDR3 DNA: TGCGCCAGCAGCCCCTTCTCAGGGGCAACTAATGAAAAACTGTTTTTT

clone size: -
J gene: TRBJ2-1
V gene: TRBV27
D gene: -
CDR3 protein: CASQSGVAYNEQFF
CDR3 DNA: TGTGCCAGCCAGTCGGGGGTGGCCTACAATGAGCAGTTCTTC

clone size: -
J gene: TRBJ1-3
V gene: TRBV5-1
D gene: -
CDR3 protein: CASSYGGADTIYF
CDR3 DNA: TGCGCCAGCAGCTATGGAGGGGCGGACACCATATATTTT

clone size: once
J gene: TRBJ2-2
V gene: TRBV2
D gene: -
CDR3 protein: CASSEPGIPGELFF
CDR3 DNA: TGTGCCAGCAGTGAGCCGGGGATTCCCGGGGAGCTGTTTTTT

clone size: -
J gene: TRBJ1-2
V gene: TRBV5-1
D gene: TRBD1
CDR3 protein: CASSLVGTASNYGYTF
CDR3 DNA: TGCGCCAGCAGCTTGGTGGGGACAGCCTCTAACTATGGCTACACCTTC

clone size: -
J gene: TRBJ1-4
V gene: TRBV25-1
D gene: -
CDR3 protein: CASSEGGGGEKLFF
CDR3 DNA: TGTGCCAGCAGTGAAGGGGGCGGCGGGGAAAAACTGTTTTTT

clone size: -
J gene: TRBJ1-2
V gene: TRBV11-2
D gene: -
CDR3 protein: CASSLEGGYGYTF
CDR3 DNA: TGTGCCAGCAGCTTAGAGGGTGGCTATGGCTACACCTTC

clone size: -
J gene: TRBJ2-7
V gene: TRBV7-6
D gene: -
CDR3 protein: CASSLVPYEQYF
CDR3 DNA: TGTGCCAGCAGCCTAGTCCCATACGAGCAGTACTTC

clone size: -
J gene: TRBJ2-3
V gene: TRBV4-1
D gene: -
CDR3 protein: CASSLGSTSTDTQYF
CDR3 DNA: TGCGCCAGCAGCCTAGGCTCAACTAGCACAGATACGCAGTATTTT

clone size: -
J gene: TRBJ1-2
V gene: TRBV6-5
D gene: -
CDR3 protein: CASSESPVQYTF
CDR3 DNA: TGTGCCAGCAGTGAATCCCCCGTTCAGTACACCTTC

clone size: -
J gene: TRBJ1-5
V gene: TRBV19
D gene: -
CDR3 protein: CASSIGGVAYSNQPQHF
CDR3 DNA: TGTGCCAGTAGTATAGGGGGGGTGGCTTATAGCAATCAGCCCCAGCATTTT

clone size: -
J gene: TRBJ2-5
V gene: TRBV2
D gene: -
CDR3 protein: CASSRAEGRETQYF
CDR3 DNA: TGTGCCAGCTCACGAGCGGAGGGAAGGGAGACCCAGTACTTC

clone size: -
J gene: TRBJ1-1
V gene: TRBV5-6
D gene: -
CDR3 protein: CASSFGPLRDPPLRGKAFF
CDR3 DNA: TGTGCCAGCAGCTTCGGACCTCTTCGTGATCCTCCACTCCGTGGAAAAGCTTTCTTT

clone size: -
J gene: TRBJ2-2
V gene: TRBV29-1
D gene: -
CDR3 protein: CSVDIWGNGGVGELFF
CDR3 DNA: TGCAGCGTTGACATCTGGGGGAACGGAGGTGTCGGGGAGCTGTTTTTT

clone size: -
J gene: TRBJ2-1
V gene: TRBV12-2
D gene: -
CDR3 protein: CASRPPGWGMNNEQFF
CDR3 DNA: TGTGCAAGTCGCCCCCCCGGCTGGGGAATGAACAATGAGCAGTTCTTC

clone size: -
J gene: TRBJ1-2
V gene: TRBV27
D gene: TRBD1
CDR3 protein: CASSQTGTGFYGYTF
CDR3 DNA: TGTGCCAGCAGCCAAACCGGGACAGGGTTCTATGGCTACACCTTC

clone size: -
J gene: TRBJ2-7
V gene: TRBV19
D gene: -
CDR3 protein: CASRGEQYF
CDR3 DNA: TGTGCCAGTAGAGGCGAGCAGTACTTC

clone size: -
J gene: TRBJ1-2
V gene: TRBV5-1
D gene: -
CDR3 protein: CASSQYVANYGYTF
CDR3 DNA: TGCGCCAGCAGTCAATACGTCGCTAACTATGGCTACACCTTC